What follows are 5 T cell receptor beta chains derived from one specimen sequenced in a study of response to subunit inactivated influenza vaccine. TCRdb reprocessed the RT-PCR reads via MiXCR and lists one record per CDR3 protein. The table has 530,000 or so distinct CDR3 sequences, 12% to 15% seen once. The sample consisted of PBMCs from blood, taken 11 to 12 days after vaccination. The receptors were gathered from a man between 50 and 59 years old who received an inactivated influenza vaccine.

The V call is TRBV5-1, the J call TRBJ2-5; TRBD1 matches at 7 bases. V lost 0 bases and J lost 2; bases outside the gene matches: 4. CDR1 and CDR2 from the germline V gene are SGHRS and YFSETQ. The length of the CDR3 is 15 residues. This chain's CDR3 is CASSLVTGEQETQYF. The CDR3 coding sequence is TGCGCCAGCAGCTTGGTAACAGGGGAACAAGAGACCCAGTACTTC. The whole variable domain, remainder taken from reference TRBV5-1 and TRBJ2-5, is KAGVTQTPRYLIKTRGQQVTLSCSPISGHRSVSWYQQTPGQGLQFLFEYFSETQRNKGNFPGRFSGRQFSNSRSEMNVSTLELGDSALYLCASSLVTGEQETQYFGPGTRLLVL.

This clonotype was counted between two and nine times. The V call is TRBV7-9, the J call TRBJ1-2; D possibly corresponds to TRBD1 (6 bases). The V gene lost 8 bases and the J gene lost 6 bases, with 16 bases spanning the gap. This CDR3 is 13 amino acids long. Germline V CDR1 and CDR2: SEHNR, FQNEAQ (reference sequence). The CDR3 loop reads CASGTGLGDGYTF. CDR3 nucleotide sequence: TGTGCCAGCGGTACAGGGCTGGGCGATGGCTACACCTTC. The entire variable domain, with the rest obtained from reference TRBV7-9 and TRBJ1-2, is as follows: DTGVSQNPRHKITKRGQNVTFRCDPISEHNRLYWYRQTLGQGPEFLTYFQNEAQLEKSRLLSDRFSAERPKGSFSTLEIQRTEQGDSAMYLCASGTGLGDGYTFGSGTRLTVV.

The sample holds a few counts of this clonotype. This chain uses TRBV6-2 or TRBV6-3 with TRBJ2-3; D is possibly TRBD1 or TRBD2 (5 bases each). From germline, CDR1 is MNHEY and CDR2 SVGEGT. V was cut by 10 bases and J by 10 bases, with 18 bases left in between. The CDR3 is 12 amino acids. CDR3 nucleotides: TGTGCCACGACGGGACCGGAGCTCCCGCAGTATTTT. It codes for CATTGPELPQYF.

V gene TRBV5-1 combines with J gene TRBJ1-6, with D maybe TRBD1 (5 bases). Germline CDR1 is SGHRS and CDR2 is YFSETQ. V lost 6 bases, J lost 0 bases, and 13 bases lay in between. The CDR3 is 16 residues long. The CDR3 region is CASNTRGDSYNSPLHF. The CDR3, as DNA: TGCGCCAGCAACACGAGGGGTGACTCCTATAATTCACCCCTCCACTTT. The entire variable domain, with the rest obtained from reference TRBV5-1 and TRBJ1-6, is as follows: KAGVTQTPRYLIKTRGQQVTLSCSPISGHRSVSWYQQTPGQGLQFLFEYFSETQRNKGNFPGRFSGRQFSNSRSEMNVSTLELGDSALYLCASNTRGDSYNSPLHFGNGTRLTVT.

The CDR3 reads CASSFFGSVAKYNEQFF. The CDR3 nucleotides read TGCGCCAGCAGCTTTTTCGGGTCGGTAGCGAAATACAATGAGCAGTTCTTC. The rearrangement joins TRBV5-1 to TRBJ2-1; D is possibly TRBD2 (5 bases). Trimming shortened V by 2 bases and J by 4 bases, and 19 bases separated the two germline ends. CDR3 length: 17 amino acids. Germline CDR1 SGHRS, CDR2 YFSETQ.